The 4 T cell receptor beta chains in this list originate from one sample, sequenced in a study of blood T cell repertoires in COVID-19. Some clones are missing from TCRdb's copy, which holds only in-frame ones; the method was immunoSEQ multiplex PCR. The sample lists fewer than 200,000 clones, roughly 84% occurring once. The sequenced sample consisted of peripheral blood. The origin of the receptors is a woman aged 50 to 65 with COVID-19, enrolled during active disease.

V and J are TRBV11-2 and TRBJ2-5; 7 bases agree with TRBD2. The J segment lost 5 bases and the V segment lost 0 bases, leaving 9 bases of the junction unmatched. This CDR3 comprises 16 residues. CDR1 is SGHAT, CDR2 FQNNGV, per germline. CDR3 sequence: CASSLERASGRETQYF. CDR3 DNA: TGTGCCAGCAGCTTAGAGCGGGCTAGCGGAAGGGAGACCCAGTACTTC.

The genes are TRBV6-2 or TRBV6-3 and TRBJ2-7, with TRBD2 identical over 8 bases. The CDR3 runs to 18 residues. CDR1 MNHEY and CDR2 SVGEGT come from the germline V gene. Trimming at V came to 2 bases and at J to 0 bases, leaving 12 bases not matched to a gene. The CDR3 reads CASSYSSGGGMSSYEQYF. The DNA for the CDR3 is TGTGCCAGCAGTTACAGTAGTGGCGGGGGGATGAGCTCCTACGAGCAGTACTTC.

The CDR3 DNA sequence: TGTGCCTGGAGTTCGGGGGGAGCTAACTATGGCTACACCTTC. Translated: CAWSSGGANYGYTF. The chain carries TRBV30 and TRBJ1-2; D possibly corresponds to TRBD1 (5 bases). Trimming took 2 bases from V and 0 from J, leaving 10 bases between them. CDR1 GTSNPN and CDR2 SVGIG come from the germline V gene (reference sequence). The CDR3 extends over 14 amino acids.

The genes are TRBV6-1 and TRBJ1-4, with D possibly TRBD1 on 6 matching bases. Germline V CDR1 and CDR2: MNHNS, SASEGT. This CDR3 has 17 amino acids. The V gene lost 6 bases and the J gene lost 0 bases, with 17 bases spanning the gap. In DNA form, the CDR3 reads TGTGCCAGCAGGGAAAAAGGACAGATTCCAACTAATGAAAAACTGTTTTTT. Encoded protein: CASREKGQIPTNEKLFF.